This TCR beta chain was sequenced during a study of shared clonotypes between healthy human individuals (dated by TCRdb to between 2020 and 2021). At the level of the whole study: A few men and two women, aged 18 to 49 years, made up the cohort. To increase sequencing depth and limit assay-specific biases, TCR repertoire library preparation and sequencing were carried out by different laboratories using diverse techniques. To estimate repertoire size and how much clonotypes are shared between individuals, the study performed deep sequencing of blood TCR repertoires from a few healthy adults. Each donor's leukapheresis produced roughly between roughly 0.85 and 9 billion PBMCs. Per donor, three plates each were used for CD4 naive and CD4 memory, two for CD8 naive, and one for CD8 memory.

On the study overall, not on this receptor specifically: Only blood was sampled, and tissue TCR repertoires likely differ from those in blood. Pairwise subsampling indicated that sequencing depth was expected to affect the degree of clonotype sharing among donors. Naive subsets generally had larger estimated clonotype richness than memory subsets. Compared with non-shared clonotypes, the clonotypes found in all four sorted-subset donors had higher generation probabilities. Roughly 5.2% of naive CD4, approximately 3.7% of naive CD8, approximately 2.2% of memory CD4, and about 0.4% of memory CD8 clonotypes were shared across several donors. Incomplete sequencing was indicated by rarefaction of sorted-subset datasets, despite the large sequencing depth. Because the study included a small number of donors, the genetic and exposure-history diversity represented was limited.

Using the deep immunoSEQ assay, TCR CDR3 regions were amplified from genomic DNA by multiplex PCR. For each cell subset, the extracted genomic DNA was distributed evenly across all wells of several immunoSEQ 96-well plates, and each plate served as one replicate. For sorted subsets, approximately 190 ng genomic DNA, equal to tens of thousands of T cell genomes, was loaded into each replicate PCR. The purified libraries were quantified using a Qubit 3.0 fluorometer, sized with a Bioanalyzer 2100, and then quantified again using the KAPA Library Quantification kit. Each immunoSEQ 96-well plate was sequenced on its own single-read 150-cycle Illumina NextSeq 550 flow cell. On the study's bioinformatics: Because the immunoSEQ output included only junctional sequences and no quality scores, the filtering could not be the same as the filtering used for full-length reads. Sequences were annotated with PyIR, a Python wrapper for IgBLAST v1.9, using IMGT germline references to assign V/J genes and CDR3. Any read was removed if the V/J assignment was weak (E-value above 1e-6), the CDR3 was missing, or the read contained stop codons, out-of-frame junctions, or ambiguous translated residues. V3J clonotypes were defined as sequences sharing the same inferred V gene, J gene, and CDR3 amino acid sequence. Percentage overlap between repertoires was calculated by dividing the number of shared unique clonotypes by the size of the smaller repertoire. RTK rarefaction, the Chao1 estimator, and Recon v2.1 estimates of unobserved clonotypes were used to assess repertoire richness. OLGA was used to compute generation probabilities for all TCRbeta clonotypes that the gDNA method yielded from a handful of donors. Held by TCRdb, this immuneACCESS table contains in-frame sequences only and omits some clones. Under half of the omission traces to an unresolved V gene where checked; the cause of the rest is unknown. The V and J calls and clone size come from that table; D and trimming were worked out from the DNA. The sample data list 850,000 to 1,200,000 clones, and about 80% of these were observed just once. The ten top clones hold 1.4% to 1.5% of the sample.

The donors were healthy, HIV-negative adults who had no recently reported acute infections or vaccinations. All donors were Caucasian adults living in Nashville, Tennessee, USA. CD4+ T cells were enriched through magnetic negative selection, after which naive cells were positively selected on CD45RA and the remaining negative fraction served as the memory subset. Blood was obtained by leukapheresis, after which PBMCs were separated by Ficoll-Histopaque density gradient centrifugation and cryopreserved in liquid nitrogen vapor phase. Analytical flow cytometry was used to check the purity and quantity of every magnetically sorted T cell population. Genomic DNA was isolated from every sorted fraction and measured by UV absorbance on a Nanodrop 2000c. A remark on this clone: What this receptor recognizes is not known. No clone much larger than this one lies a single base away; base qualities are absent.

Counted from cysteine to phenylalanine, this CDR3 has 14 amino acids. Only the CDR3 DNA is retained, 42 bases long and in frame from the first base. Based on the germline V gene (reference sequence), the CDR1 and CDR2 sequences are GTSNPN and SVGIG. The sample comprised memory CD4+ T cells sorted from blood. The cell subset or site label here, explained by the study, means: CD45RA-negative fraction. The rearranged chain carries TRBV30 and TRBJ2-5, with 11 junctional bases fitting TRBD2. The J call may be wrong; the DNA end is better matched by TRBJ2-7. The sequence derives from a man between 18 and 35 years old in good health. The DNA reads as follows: TGTGCCTGGAGTGCGGGACTAGCGGTCTACGAGCAGTACTTC. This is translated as CAWSAGLAVYEQYF.